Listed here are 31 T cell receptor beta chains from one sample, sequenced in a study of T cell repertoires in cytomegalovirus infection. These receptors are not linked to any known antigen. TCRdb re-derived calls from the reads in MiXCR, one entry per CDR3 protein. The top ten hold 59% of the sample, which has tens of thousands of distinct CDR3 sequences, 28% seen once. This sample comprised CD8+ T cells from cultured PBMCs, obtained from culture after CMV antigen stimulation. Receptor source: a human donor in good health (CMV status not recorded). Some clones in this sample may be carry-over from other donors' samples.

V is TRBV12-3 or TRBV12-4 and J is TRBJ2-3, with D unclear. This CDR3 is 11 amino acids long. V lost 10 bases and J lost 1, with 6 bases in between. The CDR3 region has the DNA TGTGCCACAAGGGGCACAGATACGCAGTATTTT. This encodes CATRGTDTQYF.

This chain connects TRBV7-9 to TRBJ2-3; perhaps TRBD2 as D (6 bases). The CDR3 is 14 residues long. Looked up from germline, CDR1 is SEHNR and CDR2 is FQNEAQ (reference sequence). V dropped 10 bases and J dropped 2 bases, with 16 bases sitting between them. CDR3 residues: CAIPGVSDTDTQYF. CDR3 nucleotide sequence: TGTGCCATCCCGGGGGTTAGTGACACAGATACGCAGTATTTT.

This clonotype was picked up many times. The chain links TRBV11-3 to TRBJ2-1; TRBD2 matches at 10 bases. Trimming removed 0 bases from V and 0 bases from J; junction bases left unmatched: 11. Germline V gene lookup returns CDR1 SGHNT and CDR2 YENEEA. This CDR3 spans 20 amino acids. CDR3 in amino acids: CASSLDPRKRGGSSYNEQFF. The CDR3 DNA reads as TGTGCCAGCAGCTTAGATCCGCGTAAGCGGGGGGGGAGCTCCTACAATGAGCAGTTCTTC.

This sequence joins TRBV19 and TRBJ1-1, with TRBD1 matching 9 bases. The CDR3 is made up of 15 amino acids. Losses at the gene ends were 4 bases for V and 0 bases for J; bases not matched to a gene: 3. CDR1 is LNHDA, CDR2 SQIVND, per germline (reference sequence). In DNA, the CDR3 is TGTGCCAGTAGTACGGACAGGGGAATGAACACTGAAGCTTTCTTT. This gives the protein CASSTDRGMNTEAFF.

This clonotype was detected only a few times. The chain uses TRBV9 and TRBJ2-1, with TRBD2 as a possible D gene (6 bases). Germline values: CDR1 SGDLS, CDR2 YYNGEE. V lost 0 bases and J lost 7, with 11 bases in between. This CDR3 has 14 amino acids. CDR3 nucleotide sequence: TGTGCCAGCAGCGTAGGGGGGGAAGGGAATGAGCAGTTCTTC. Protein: CASSVGGEGNEQFF.

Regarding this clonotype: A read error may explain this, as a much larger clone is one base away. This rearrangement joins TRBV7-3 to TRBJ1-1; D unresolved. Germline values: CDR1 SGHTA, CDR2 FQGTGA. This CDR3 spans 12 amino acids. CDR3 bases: TGTGTCAGCAGCTTAGATGCCTTATTGGCTTTCTTT. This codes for CVSSLDALLAFF.

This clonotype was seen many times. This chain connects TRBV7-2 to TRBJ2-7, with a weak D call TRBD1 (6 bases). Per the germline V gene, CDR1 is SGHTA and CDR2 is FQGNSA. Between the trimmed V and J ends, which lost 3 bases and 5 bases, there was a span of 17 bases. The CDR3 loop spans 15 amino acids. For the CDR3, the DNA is TGTGCCAGCAGCTTCGTGGGGGACAATAAGGACGAGCAGTACTTC. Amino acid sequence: CASSFVGDNKDEQYF.

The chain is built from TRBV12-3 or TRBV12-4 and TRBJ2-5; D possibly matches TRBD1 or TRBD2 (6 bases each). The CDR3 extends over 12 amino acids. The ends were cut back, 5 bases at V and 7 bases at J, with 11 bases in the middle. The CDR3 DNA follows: TGTGCCAGCAGTAACAGGGAGGCGACCCAGTACTTC. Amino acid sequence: CASSNREATQYF.

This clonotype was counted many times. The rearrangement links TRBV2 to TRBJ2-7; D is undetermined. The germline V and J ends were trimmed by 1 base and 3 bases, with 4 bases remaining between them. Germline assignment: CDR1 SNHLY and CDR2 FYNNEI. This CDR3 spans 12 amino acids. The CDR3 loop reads CASSEVIYEQYF. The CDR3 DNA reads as TGTGCCAGCAGTGAAGTTATCTACGAGCAGTACTTC.

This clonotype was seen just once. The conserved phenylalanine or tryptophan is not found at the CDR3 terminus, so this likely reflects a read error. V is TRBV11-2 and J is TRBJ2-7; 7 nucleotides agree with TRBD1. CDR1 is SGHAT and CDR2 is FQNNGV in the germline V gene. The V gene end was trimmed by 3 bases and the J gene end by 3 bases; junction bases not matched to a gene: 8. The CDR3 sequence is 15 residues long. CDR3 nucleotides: TGTGCCAGCAGCTTGTACAGGGGTCTAGGCTACGAGCAGTACATC. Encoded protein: CASSLYRGLGYEQYI.

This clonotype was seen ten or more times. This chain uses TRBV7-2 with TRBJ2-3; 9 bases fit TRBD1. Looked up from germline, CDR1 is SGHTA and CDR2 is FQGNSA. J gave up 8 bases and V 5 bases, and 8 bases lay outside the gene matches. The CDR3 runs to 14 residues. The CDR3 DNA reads TGTGCCAGCAGCACCGGGACAGGGTCGGTTACGCAGTATTTT. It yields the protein CASSTGTGSVTQYF.

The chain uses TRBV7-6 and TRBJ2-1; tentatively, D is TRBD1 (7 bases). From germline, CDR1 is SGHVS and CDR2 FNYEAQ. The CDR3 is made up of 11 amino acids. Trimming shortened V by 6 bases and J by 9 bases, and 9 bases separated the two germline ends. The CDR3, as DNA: TGTGCCAGCAGTCAGGGGGGTGAGCAGTTCTTC. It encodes CASSQGGEQFF.

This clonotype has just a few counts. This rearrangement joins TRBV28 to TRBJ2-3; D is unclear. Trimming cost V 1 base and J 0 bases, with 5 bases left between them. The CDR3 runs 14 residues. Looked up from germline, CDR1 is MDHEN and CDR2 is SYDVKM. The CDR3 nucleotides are TGTGCCAGCAGTTTATCCGACAGCACAGATACGCAGTATTTT. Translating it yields CASSLSDSTDTQYF.

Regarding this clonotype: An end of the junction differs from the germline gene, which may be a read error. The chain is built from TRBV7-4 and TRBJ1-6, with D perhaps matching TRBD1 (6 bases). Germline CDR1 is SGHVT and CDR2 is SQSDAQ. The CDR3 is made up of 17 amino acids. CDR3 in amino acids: CASRDYSLVGASSPLHF. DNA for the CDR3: TGTGCCAGCAGAGACTACTCACTAGTGGGGGCGAGCTCACCCCTTCACTTT.

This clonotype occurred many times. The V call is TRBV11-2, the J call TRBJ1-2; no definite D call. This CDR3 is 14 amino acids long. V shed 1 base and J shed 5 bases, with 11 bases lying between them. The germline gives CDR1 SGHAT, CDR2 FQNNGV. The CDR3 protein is CASSLAMVGYGYTF. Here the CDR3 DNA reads TGTGCCAGCAGCTTAGCCATGGTAGGATATGGCTACACCTTC.

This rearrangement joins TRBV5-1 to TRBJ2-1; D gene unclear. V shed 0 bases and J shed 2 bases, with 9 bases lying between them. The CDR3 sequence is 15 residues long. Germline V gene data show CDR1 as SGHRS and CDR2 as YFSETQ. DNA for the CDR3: TGCGCCAGCAGCTTGGAGGGAACGGCCTACAATGAGCAGTTCTTC. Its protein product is CASSLEGTAYNEQFF.

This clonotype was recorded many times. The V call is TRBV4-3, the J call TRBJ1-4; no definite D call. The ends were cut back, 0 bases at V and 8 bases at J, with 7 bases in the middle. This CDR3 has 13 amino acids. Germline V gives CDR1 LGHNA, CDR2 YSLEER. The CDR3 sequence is CASSQDREEKLFF. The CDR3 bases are TGCGCCAGCAGCCAAGACCGGGAAGAAAAACTGTTTTTT.

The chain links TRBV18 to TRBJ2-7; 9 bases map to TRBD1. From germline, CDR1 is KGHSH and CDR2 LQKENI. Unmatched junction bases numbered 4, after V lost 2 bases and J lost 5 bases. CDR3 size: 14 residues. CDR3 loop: CASSPGTGRDEQYF. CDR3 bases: TGTGCCAGCTCACCAGGGACAGGGAGAGACGAGCAGTACTTC.

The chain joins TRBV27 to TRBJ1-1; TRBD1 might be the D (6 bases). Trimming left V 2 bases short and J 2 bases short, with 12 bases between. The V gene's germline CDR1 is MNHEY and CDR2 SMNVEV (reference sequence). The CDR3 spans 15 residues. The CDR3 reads CASSLQFRGNTEAFF. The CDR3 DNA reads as TGTGCCAGCAGTTTACAGTTCAGGGGAAACACTGAAGCTTTCTTT.

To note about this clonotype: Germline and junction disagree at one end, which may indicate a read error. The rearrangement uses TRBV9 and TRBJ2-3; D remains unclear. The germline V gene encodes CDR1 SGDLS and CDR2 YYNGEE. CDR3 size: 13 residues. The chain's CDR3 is CASSVDSTDTQYF. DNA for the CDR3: TGTGCCAGCAGTGTAGATAGCACAGATACGCAGTATTTT.

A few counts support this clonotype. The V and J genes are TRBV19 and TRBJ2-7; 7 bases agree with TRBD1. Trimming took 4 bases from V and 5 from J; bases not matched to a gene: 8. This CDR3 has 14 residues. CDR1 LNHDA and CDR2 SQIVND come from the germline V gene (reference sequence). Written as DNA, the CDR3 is TGTGCCAGTAGTACAACAGGGGACGGAAACGAGCAGTACTTC. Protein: CASSTTGDGNEQYF.

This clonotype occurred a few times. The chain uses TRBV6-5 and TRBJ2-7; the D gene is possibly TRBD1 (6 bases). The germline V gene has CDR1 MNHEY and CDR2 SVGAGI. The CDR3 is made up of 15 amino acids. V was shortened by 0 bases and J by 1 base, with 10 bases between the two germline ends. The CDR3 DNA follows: TGTGCCAGCAGTTACTCGTTAGGGGGATCCTACGAGCAGTACTTC. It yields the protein CASSYSLGGSYEQYF.

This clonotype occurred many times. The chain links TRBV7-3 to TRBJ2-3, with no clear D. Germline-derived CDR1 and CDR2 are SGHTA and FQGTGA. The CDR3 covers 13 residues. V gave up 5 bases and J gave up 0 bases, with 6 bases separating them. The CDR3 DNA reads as TGTGCCAGCAGCAGTACTAGCACAGATACGCAGTATTTT. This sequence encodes CASSSTSTDTQYF.

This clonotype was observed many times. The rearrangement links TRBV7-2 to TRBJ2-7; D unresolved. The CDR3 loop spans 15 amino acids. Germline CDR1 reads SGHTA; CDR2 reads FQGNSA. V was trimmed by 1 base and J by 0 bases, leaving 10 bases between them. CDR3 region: CASSLGGLSSYEQYF. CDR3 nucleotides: TGTGCCAGCAGCTTAGGCGGTTTGAGCTCCTACGAGCAGTACTTC.

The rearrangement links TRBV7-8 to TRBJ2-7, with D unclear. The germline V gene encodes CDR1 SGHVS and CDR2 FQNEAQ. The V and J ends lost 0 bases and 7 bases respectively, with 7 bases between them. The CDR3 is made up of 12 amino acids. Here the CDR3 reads CASSLAQEEQYF. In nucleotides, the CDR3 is TGTGCCAGCAGCTTAGCCCAGGAGGAGCAGTACTTC.

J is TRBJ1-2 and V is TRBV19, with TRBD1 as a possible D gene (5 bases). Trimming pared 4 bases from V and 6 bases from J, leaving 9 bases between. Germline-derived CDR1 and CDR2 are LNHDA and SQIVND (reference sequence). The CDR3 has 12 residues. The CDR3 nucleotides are TGTGCCAGTAGTACCGGACATGATGGCTACACCTTC. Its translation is CASSTGHDGYTF.

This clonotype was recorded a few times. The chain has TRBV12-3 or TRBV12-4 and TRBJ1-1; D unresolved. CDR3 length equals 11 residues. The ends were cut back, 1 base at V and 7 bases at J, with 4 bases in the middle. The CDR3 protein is CASSLGIEAFF. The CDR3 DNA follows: TGTGCCAGCAGTTTAGGTATTGAAGCTTTCTTT.

The CDR3 bases are TGCGCCAGCAGCCAAGAGTTGATCTCCGAGCAGTACTTC. The encoded protein is CASSQELISEQYF. This rearrangement joins TRBV4-3 to TRBJ2-7; no clear D gene. Trimming removed 0 bases from V and 6 bases from J, with 9 bases in between. This CDR3 has 13 residues. The germline V gene encodes CDR1 LGHNA and CDR2 YSLEER.

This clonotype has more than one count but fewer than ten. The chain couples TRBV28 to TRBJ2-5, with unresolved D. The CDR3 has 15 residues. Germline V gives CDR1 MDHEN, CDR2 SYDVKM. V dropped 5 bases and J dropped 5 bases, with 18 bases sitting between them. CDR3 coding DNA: TGTGCCAGCAGTCCCCAAATTGGGCTTGAGGAGACCCAGTACTTC. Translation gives CASSPQIGLEETQYF. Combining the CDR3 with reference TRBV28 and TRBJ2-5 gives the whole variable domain DVKVTQSSRYLVKRTGEKVFLECVQDMDHENMFWYRQDPGLGLRLIYFSYDVKMKEKGDIPEGYSVSREKKERFSLILESASTNQTSMYLCASSPQIGLEETQYFGPGTRLLVL.

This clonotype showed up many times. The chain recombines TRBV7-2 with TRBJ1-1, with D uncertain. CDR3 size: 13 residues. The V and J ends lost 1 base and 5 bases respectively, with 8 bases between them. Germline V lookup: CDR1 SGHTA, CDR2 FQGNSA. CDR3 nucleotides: TGTGCCAGCAGCTTAGTGGTGGAAACTGAAGCTTTCTTT. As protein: CASSLVVETEAFF.

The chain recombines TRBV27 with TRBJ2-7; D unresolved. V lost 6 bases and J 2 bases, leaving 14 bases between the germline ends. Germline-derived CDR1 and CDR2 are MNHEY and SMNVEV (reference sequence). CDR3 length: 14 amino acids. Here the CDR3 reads CASSQTITTYEQYF. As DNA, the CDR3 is TGTGCCAGCAGCCAAACGATAACTACCTACGAGCAGTACTTC.